Listed below are T cell receptor beta chains from one sample, sequenced in a study of T cells after yellow fever vaccination. TCRdb analysed the 5' RACE reads with MiXCR anew, one entry per CDR3 protein. The table lists about 160,000 distinct CDR3 sequences, around 7.2% of them singletons. The input for sequencing was CD4+ T cells sorted from PBMCs, taken 5 days after the first yellow fever vaccination. These receptors came from a man aged 18 to 35 who received the YFV17D yellow fever vaccine. The CDR3 runs from the conserved cysteine through the conserved F or W. D genes are given only for firm matches. Where a row states a size, it is once, few, many or the class of an expanded clone; other rows omit it.

clone size	V gene	D gene	J gene	CDR3 DNA	CDR3 protein
few	TRBV19	NA	TRBJ1-2	TGTGCCAGTACTGCTCGAGGGCGCGGGTCGGGCTATGGCTACACCTTC	CASTARGRGSGYGYTF
few	TRBV7-8	TRBD1	TRBJ1-6	TGTGCCAGCAGCGACAGATTGACAGGGGCCCCCTCACCCCTCCACTTT	CASSDRLTGAPSPLHF
many	TRBV3-1	TRBD1	TRBJ1-2	TGTGCCAGCAGCAACCGGGGACAGCGCTACTATGGCTACACCTTC	CASSNRGQRYYGYTF
many	TRBV7-9	TRBD1	TRBJ1-1	TGTGCCAGCAGCTTCAGGGGGGGGCGGGAAGCTTTCTTT	CASSFRGGREAFF
few	TRBV19	NA	TRBJ2-1	TGTGCCAGTAGTCCCCGACAGACTTACAATGAGCAGTTCTTC	CASSPRQTYNEQFF
few	TRBV24-1	NA	TRBJ2-4	TGTGCCACCAGTGATTCGTACGGAAACATTCAGTACTTC	CATSDSYGNIQYF
many	TRBV10-1	NA	TRBJ2-2	TGCGCCAGCAGTGCGGGACTCCCTTCCGTGACCGGGGAGCTGTTTTTT	CASSAGLPSVTGELFF
few	TRBV12-3/TRBV12-4	NA	TRBJ2-3	TGTGCCAGCAGTTTCCATACGCAGTATTTT	CASSFHTQYF
NA	TRBV18	TRBD1	TRBJ1-1	TGTGCCAGCTCACCGACGGCAGGGGGAGATACTGAAGCTTTCTTT	CASSPTAGGDTEAFF
NA	TRBV6-1	NA	TRBJ2-6	TGTGCCAGCGCGTCGGGCTCTGGGGCCAACGTCCTGACTTTC	CASASGSGANVLTF
many	TRBV4-1	TRBD2	TRBJ2-6	TGCGCCAGCAGCCGGGGGGGGTTCGCTGGGGCCAACGTCCTGACTTTC	CASSRGGFAGANVLTF
few	TRBV20-1	NA	TRBJ1-6	TGCAGTGCTAGAGACTTACAGGTTAATTCACCCCTCCACTTT	CSARDLQVNSPLHF
few	TRBV5-4	NA	TRBJ1-2	TGTGCCAGCAGCTCGACAGGAAACGGCTACACCTTC	CASSSTGNGYTF
many	TRBV5-1	NA	TRBJ2-2	TGCGCCAGCAGCTTGGACGGACAACTAGCCACCGGGGAGCTGTTTTTT	CASSLDGQLATGELFF
NA	TRBV29-1	NA	TRBJ2-3	TGCAGCGTTAGAGTTCTGGCAGGGAGAGGGTTTGATACGCAGTATTTT	CSVRVLAGRGFDTQYF
few	TRBV24-1	TRBD1	TRBJ2-5	TGTGCCACCAGTGACCCTTCGACAGGGGGAGAGACCCAGTACTTC	CATSDPSTGGETQYF
many	TRBV9	NA	TRBJ1-1	TGTGCCAGCAGCGTCGGGAAAGCTTTCTTT	CASSVGKAFF
many	TRBV10-3	NA	TRBJ2-5	TGTGCCATCAGTGAGTCACGGTCTAGCAGGGAGACCCAGTACTTC	CAISESRSSRETQYF
NA	TRBV9	NA	TRBJ2-2	TGTGACAGCAGCGTGGTGAGGGACCGCAAACACGGGGAGCTGTTTTTT	CDSSVVRDRKHGELFF
NA	TRBV5-1	TRBD1	TRBJ1-2	TGCGCCAGCAGCCTTGACAGGGGATACACCTTC	CASSLDRGYTF
many	TRBV15	NA	TRBJ1-4	TGTGCCACCAGCCCCCCAGGGTTAGGCGAAAAACTGTTTTTT	CATSPPGLGEKLFF
many	TRBV5-1	NA	TRBJ2-3	TGCGCCAGCAGCTCCCAGACAGGCCGGGGCGCAGATACGCAGTATTTT	CASSSQTGRGADTQYF
NA	TRBV7-2	NA	TRBJ1-6	TGTGCCAGCAGCCCCCAGGGTGGGGGTGGGAATTCACCCCTCCACTTT	CASSPQGGGGNSPLHF
few	TRBV11-2	NA	TRBJ2-7	TGTGCCAGCAGCTTTTCCAGGGCGGAGGAGCAGTACTTC	CASSFSRAEEQYF
few	TRBV6-2/TRBV6-3	TRBD1	TRBJ1-2	TGTGCCAGCAGTTACCCATCCCGGGACAGGGGGCGATACTATGGCTACACCTTC	CASSYPSRDRGRYYGYTF
many	TRBV28	NA	TRBJ1-4	TGTGCCAGTTCCCCCCGTGAAAAACTGTTTTTT	CASSPREKLFF
NA	TRBV7-9	TRBD1	TRBJ1-6	TGTGCCAGCAGCCGAACAGGGGGTGGGAATAATTCACCCCTCCACTTT	CASSRTGGGNNSPLHF
NA	TRBV3-1	NA	TRBJ2-1	TGTGCCAGCAGCCAAGTTGGCTACAATGAGCAGTTCTTC	CASSQVGYNEQFF
few	TRBV11-2	NA	TRBJ2-7	TGTGCCAGCAGCTTAGGAGTCAGTGGCGGGCACGAGCAGTACTTC	CASSLGVSGGHEQYF
NA	TRBV12-3/TRBV12-4	NA	TRBJ2-5	TGTGCCAGCAGCCGCCCTGGACGGGGGTTAGAGACCCAGTACTTC	CASSRPGRGLETQYF
few	TRBV4-1	NA	TRBJ1-1	TGCGCCAGCAGCTACCAGGACAGGAACACTGAAGCTTTCTTT	CASSYQDRNTEAFF
few	TRBV6-2/TRBV6-3	NA	TRBJ2-6	TGTGCCAGCAGTTACGGGCCGCCTGGGGCCAACGTCCTGACTTTC	CASSYGPPGANVLTF
many	TRBV5-4	NA	TRBJ2-1	TGTGCCAGCAGCACCCGGAATGAGCAGTTCTTC	CASSTRNEQFF
NA	TRBV4-2	NA	TRBJ1-1	TGTGCCAGCAGCCCTCCAACAGGGCGGCGGGAAGCTTTCTTT	CASSPPTGRREAFF
few	TRBV7-9	NA	TRBJ2-7	TGTGCCAGCAGCTCCCGGGAATACGAGCAGTACTTC	CASSSREYEQYF
few	TRBV6-5	NA	TRBJ1-6	TGTGCCAGCAGTTACTCGAGGCAGTTAAATTCACCCCTCCACTTT	CASSYSRQLNSPLHF
many	TRBV7-8	NA	TRBJ1-1	TGTGCCAGCACACGGGCGGAGGACACTGAAGCTTTCTTT	CASTRAEDTEAFF
few	TRBV7-3	NA	TRBJ2-3	TGTGCCAGCAGCTTAATAAGTTCGGGTGCAGATACGCAGTATTTT	CASSLISSGADTQYF
many	TRBV24-1	NA	TRBJ1-4	TGTGTCCACCCCCGGGGAGAAGAAAAACTGTTTTTT	CVHPRGEEKLFF
few	TRBV12-3/TRBV12-4	TRBD1	TRBJ2-5	TGTGCCAGCAGTCTACACGGACAGGGTCTTCAGACCCAGTACTTC	CASSLHGQGLQTQYF
NA	TRBV6-1	TRBD1	TRBJ2-1	TGTGCCAGCAGTGAGACCGGGACAGGGTACAATGAGCAGTTCTTC	CASSETGTGYNEQFF
few	TRBV6-5	NA	TRBJ2-3	TGTGCCAGCAGTTACTCGAGAAGCACAGATACGCAGTATTTT	CASSYSRSTDTQYF
many	TRBV7-2	TRBD2	TRBJ2-5	TGTGCCAGCAGCTTATTCCCGGCGGGGGGGGAGACCCAGTACTTC	CASSLFPAGGETQYF
NA	TRBV20-1	NA	TRBJ1-2	TGCAGTGGAAGTGCGGGGGGCGTGGGAAACTATGGCTACACCTTC	CSGSAGGVGNYGYTF
NA	TRBV20-1	TRBD1	TRBJ1-1	TGCAGTGCTAGAGAAAGGGGCAGGGGGCGTATGAACACTGAAGCTTTCTTT	CSARERGRGRMNTEAFF
few	TRBV2	TRBD2	TRBJ2-3	TGTGCCAGCAGTGAAGAGCGGGGGGCTGATACGCAGTATTTT	CASSEERGADTQYF
many	TRBV10-3	NA	TRBJ2-7	TGTGCCATCAGTGAGTCTCCCAGAAAAGAAGGCGAGCAGTACTTC	CAISESPRKEGEQYF
many	TRBV11-2	NA	TRBJ1-5	TGTGCCAGCAGCTTAGATTCGGGACAGCCCCAGCATTTT	CASSLDSGQPQHF
few	TRBV29-1	NA	TRBJ1-2	TGCAGCGTAGGGCAGACCTATGGCTACACCTTC	CSVGQTYGYTF
NA	TRBV20-1	TRBD2	TRBJ2-5	TGCAGTGCTAGTGGGGTAGCGGGGCGGTCGGAGACCCAGTACTTC	CSASGVAGRSETQYF
few	TRBV20-1	TRBD1	TRBJ2-4	TGCAGTGCTAGCCACCGGGACAGAGCGAACATTCAGTACTTC	CSASHRDRANIQYF
few	TRBV7-3	TRBD1	TRBJ2-1	TGTGCCAGCAGCGCCGGAAGGGGGACAGGGACTTACAATGAGCAGTTCTTC	CASSAGRGTGTYNEQFF
many	TRBV6-4	NA	TRBJ2-3	TGTGCCAGCAGCCGCGAGAGCACAGATACGCAGTATTTT	CASSRESTDTQYF
few	TRBV18	NA	TRBJ2-2	TGTGCCAGCTCACCAGAACACGGTTCCGGGGAGCTGTTTTTT	CASSPEHGSGELFF
many	TRBV12-3/TRBV12-4	NA	TRBJ1-5	TGTGCCAGCAGTTTATACGATCAGCCCCAGCATTTT	CASSLYDQPQHF
NA	TRBV18	NA	TRBJ2-2	TGTGCCAGCTCACCATCTAATTACCGGGCCTCGAACACCGGGGAGCTGTTTTTT	CASSPSNYRASNTGELFF
NA	TRBV10-3	NA	TRBJ2-7	TGTGCCATCAGTACGGACTTACTGGACGAGCAGTACTTC	CAISTDLLDEQYF
many	TRBV4-1	NA	TRBJ2-5	TGCGCCAGCAGCCAAGCGCCCGGCCTCGGAGAGACCCAGTACTTC	CASSQAPGLGETQYF